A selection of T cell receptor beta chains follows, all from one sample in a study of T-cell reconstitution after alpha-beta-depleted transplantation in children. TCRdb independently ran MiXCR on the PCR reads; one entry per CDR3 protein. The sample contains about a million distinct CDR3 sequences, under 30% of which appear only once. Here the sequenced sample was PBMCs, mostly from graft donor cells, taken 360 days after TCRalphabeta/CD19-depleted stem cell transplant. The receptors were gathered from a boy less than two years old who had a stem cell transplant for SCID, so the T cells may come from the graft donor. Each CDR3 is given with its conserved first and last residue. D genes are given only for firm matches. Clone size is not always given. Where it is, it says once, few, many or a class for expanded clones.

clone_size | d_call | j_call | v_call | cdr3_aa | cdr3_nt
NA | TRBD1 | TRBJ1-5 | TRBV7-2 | CASSEIRDRVPQPQHF | TGTGCCAGCAGCGAAATACGGGACAGGGTACCTCAGCCCCAGCATTTT
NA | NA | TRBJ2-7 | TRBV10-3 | CAISESSNYEQYF | TGTGCCATCAGTGAGTCTTCCAACTACGAGCAGTACTTC
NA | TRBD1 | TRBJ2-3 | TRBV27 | CASSSDREPDTQYF | TGTGCCAGCAGTTCGGACAGGGAGCCAGATACGCAGTATTTT
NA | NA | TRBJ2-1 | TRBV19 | CASSIEQGTTQFF | TGTGCCAGTAGTATAGAGCAGGGGACGACACAGTTCTTC
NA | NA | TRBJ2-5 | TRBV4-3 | CASGIDAEPARAQYF | TGCGCCAGCGGAATAGACGCAGAGCCCGCCCGGGCCCAGTACTTC
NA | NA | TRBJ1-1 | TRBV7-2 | CASSPGVQGYPEAFF | TGTGCCAGCAGCCCAGGGGTACAGGGCTACCCTGAAGCTTTCTTT
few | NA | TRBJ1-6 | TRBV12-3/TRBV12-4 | CASSLKDSSPLHF | TGTGCCAGCAGTCTCAAGGACAGCTCACCCCTCCACTTT
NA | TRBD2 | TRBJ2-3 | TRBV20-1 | CSARGGWPTDTQYF | TGCAGTGCACGCGGGGGATGGCCCACAGATACGCAGTATTTT
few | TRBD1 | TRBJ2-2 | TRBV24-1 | CATGGQANTGELFF | TGTGCCACCGGCGGACAGGCGAACACCGGGGAGCTGTTTTTT
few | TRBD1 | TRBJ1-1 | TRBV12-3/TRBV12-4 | CASSLSDRLNTEAFF | TGTGCCAGCAGTTTGTCGGACAGGTTGAACACTGAAGCTTTCTTT
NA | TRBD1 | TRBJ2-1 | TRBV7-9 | CASSRQGARGDEQFF | TGTGCCAGCAGCCGACAGGGGGCTCGGGGCGATGAGCAGTTCTTC
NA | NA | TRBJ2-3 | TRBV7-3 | CASSFRPNTDTQYF | TGTGCCAGCAGCTTTAGGCCTAACACAGATACGCAGTATTTT
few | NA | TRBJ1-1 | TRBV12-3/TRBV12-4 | CATRETTEAFF | TGTGCCACCAGGGAGACCACTGAAGCTTTCTTT
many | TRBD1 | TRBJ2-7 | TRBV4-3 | CASSQDRGPSYEQYF | TGCGCCAGCAGTCAGGACAGGGGACCTTCCTACGAGCAGTACTTC
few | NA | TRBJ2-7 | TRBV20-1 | CSARDGGFSYEQYF | TGCAGTGCTAGAGATGGCGGATTCTCCTACGAGCAGTACTTC
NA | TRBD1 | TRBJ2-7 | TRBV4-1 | CASSQGQGSLYEQYF | TGCGCCAGCAGCCAAGGACAGGGGAGCCTCTACGAGCAGTACTTC
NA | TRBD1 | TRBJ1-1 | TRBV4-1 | CASSQDRDRARGNTEAFF | TGCGCCAGCAGCCAAGATCGGGACAGGGCACGAGGTAACACTGAAGCTTTCTTT
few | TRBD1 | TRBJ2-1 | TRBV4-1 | CASSQDSPWTGGNNEQFF | TGCGCCAGCAGCCAAGATTCCCCGTGGACAGGGGGAAACAATGAGCAGTTCTTC
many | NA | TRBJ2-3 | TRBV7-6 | CASSLTRRTDTQYF | TGTGCCAGCAGCTTAACGCGGCGCACAGATACGCAGTATTTT
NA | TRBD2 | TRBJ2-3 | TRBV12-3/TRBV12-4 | CASSLLRSGETDTQYF | TGTGCCAGCAGTTTGTTAAGGAGCGGGGAGACAGATACGCAGTATTTT
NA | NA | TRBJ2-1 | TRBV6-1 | CASSGSGSHNEQFF | TGTGCCAGCAGTGGCTCCGGGTCCCACAATGAGCAGTTCTTC
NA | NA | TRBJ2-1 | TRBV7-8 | CASSFGHPSYNEQFF | TGTGCCAGCAGCTTTGGACATCCTTCCTACAATGAGCAGTTCTTC
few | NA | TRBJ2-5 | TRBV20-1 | CSAPRRSQETQYF | TGCAGTGCCCCCAGGAGGTCCCAAGAGACCCAGTACTTC
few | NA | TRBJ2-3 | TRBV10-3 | CAISRDGKSTDTQYF | TGTGCCATCAGCCGGGACGGGAAAAGCACAGATACGCAGTATTTT
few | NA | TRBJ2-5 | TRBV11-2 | CASSLVSFQETQYF | TGTGCCAGCAGCTTAGTCAGTTTCCAAGAGACCCAGTACTTC
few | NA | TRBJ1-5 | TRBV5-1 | CASTLSGETNQPQHF | TGCGCCAGCACCCTGAGCGGGGAAACGAATCAGCCCCAGCATTTT
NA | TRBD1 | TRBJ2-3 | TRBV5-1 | CASSLSGQGSTDTQYF | TGCGCCAGCAGCTTGTCGGGACAGGGGAGCACAGATACGCAGTATTTT
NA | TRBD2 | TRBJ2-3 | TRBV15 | CATSYRGGPNTQYF | TGTGCCACCAGCTATCGGGGGGGGCCTAATACGCAGTATTTT
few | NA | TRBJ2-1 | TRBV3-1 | CASSQVSTDTYNEQFF | TGTGCCAGCAGCCAAGTAAGTACGGACACCTACAATGAGCAGTTCTTC
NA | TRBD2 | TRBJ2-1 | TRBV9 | CASSVVAGGRNEQFF | TGTGCCAGCAGCGTAGTGGCGGGGGGGCGCAATGAGCAGTTCTTC
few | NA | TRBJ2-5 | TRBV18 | CASSPWPQETQYF | TGTGCCAGCTCACCGTGGCCTCAAGAGACCCAGTACTTC
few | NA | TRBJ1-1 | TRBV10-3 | CAISEGSSYRTEAFF | TGTGCCATCAGTGAGGGGTCATCATATAGGACTGAAGCTTTCTTT
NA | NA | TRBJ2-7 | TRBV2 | CASSEDPGDPSYEQYF | TGTGCCAGCAGTGAGGACCCAGGGGACCCGAGCTACGAGCAGTACTTC